This T cell receptor beta chain was captured in a study of blood T cells in healthy people across ages. Study-wide points: Per million T cells, TCR beta diversity dropped roughly linearly as age increased.

A remark on this clonotype: Its cognate antigen is unknown.

Using a J-beta primer mix together with a sample-barcoded 5' primer, a second PCR was run for roughly 7 to 12 cycles. TCRdb ran MiXCR on the 5' RACE reads and lists one entry per CDR3 protein. The profile shows around 1.5 million distinct CDR3 sequences, around 39% of them singletons. The specimen sequenced was blood. This TCR came from a woman between 18 and 29 years old in good health.

CDR3 in DNA: TGTGCCAGCAGTTTACTTAGGACTAGCGAGGCCTACAATGAGCAGTTCTTC. Its translation is CASSLLRTSEAYNEQFF. This chain links TRBV12-3 or TRBV12-4 with TRBJ2-1; 9 bases align to TRBD2. With V trimmed by 2 bases and J by 2 bases, 7 bases remained unmatched. The CDR3 covers 17 residues.